Below, one TCR beta chain is given with its context. Its specificity is not known. PBMCs numbering at least 6 million were isolated per sample. It was with a sample-barcoded 5' primer and a J-beta primer mix that a second PCR of roughly 7 to 12 cycles was run. A 12-random-nucleotide template-switch adaptor tagged each cDNA molecule. TCRdb itself ran the 5' RACE reads through MiXCR, one entry per CDR3 protein. In the table there are roughly 680,000 distinct CDR3 sequences, under 65% of which are singletons. The source of the sample is a study of blood T cells in healthy people across ages. Whole-study findings and limits: What prevented conclusive comparison of naive and antigen-experienced cells was that PBMCs were unsorted.

Sequencing was performed on blood. The clonotype originates from a woman aged 80 or older in good health.

Written as DNA, the CDR3 is TGCGCCAGCAGCTTTAAAGCTATGGAGGGGGCTTTCTTT. Encoded protein: CASSFKAMEGAFF. This chain uses TRBV5-1 with TRBJ1-1, with D tentatively TRBD1 (5 bases). Trimming left V 2 bases short and J 11 bases short, with 16 bases between. The germline gives CDR1 SGHRS, CDR2 YFSETQ. The CDR3 is 13 residues long.